The 8 T cell receptor beta chains below all came from one sample that was sequenced in a study of T cell changes during pregnancy in multiple sclerosis. Clones were sequenced by immunoSEQ multiplex PCR, and TCRdb holds only the in-frame ones, with some missing. The sample records 65,000 to 85,000 clones, approximately 95% being singletons. This specimen consisted of CD4+ T cells from peripheral blood mononuclear cells, obtained after pregnancy. All receptors come from a female donor with multiple sclerosis, enrolled in a pregnancy study.

This CDR3 reads CASSLGTYNEQFF. CDR3 nucleotide sequence: TGTGCCAGCAGCTTAGGGACTTACAATGAGCAGTTCTTC. The rearrangement joins TRBV11-3 to TRBJ2-1; possible D gene TRBD2, 5 bases. V lost 1 base to trimming and J lost 4 bases, with 5 bases between them. CDR3 length: 13 residues. Germline assignment: CDR1 SGHNT and CDR2 YENEEA.

In this sample, this clone turned up once. The chain couples TRBV5-1 to TRBJ2-2; 14 bases agree with TRBD2. Germline V CDR1 and CDR2: SGHRS, YFSETQ. This CDR3 region has 15 residues. Trimming removed 7 bases from V and 6 bases from J; junction bases left unmatched: 5. The DNA of the CDR3 is TGCGCCAGCTCCGGACTAGCGGGAGGACCCGGGGAGCTGTTTTTT. Translated: CASSGLAGGPGELFF.

This clone was seen just once. This chain links TRBV9 with TRBJ2-3; 10 nucleotides line up with TRBD2. The germline gives CDR1 SGDLS, CDR2 YYNGEE. The CDR3 is 18 amino acids. Germline trimming cut 0 bases from V and 1 base from J; bases unmatched to any gene: 8. This CDR3 is CASSVEAGGPFGTDTQYF. The CDR3 DNA reads TGTGCCAGCAGCGTAGAAGCGGGAGGGCCGTTCGGCACAGATACGCAGTATTTT.

V gene TRBV28 combines with J gene TRBJ1-2; the D gene is possibly TRBD1 (5 bases). The CDR3 consists of 12 residues. Per germline, CDR1 MDHEN and CDR2 SYDVKM. Trimming took 3 bases from V and 8 from J, leaving 10 bases between them. The CDR3: CASSFPGKGYTF. In DNA, the CDR3 is TGTGCCAGCAGTTTCCCAGGGAAGGGCTACACCTTC.

The CDR3 DNA sequence: TGCGCCAGCAGTCAGGGCGCGAACACCGGGGAGCTGTTTTTT. This translates into CASSQGANTGELFF. The rearrangement uses TRBV5-1 and TRBJ2-2, with D tentatively TRBD1 (5 bases). The CDR3 is 14 residues long. V lost 5 bases and J 0 bases, leaving 8 bases between the germline ends. Germline CDR1 SGHRS, CDR2 YFSETQ.

The genes are TRBV19 and TRBJ1-2; D unclear. Germline V CDR1 and CDR2: LNHDA, SQIVND (reference sequence). V was pared by 5 bases and J by 6 bases, with 13 bases between. The length of the CDR3 is 13 residues. CDR3 DNA sequence: TGTGCCAGTAGTGTTTCTGTTAATGATGGCTACACCTTC. It codes for CASSVSVNDGYTF.

This chain connects TRBV6-1 to TRBJ2-6; possibly TRBD2 for D (6 bases). Germline V gives CDR1 MNHNS, CDR2 SASEGT. Trimming stripped 2 bases from V and 0 bases from J, with 8 bases between. The CDR3 loop spans 16 amino acids. The CDR3 nucleotides are TGTGCCAGCAGTGAAATGGGGGGCTCTGGGGCCAACGTCCTGACTTTC. Translation gives CASSEMGGSGANVLTF.

This chain connects TRBV6-6 to TRBJ1-5; 7 positions agree with TRBD1. The J segment lost 3 bases and the V segment lost 4 bases, leaving 6 bases of the junction unmatched. This CDR3 has 15 residues. Germline lookup yields CDR1 MNHNY and CDR2 SVGAGI (reference sequence). CDR3 protein: CASSLTGALNQPQHF. CDR3 sequence (DNA): TGTGCCAGCAGTTTAACAGGGGCCCTCAATCAGCCCCAGCATTTT.